These T cell receptor beta chains were read from a single sample in a study of type 1 regulatory T cells. Antigen specificity for these receptors is unknown. TCRdb reprocessed the reads with MiXCR, giving one entry per CDR3 protein. The sample shows tens of thousands of distinct CDR3 sequences, less than 25% of them seen only once. The source material was cultured type 1 regulatory T (Tr1) cells, either the whole culture or a sorted fraction (not recorded which). These receptors were taken from a human donor in good health. CDR3s include the opening cysteine and the closing phenylalanine or tryptophan. D genes are given only for firm matches. Clone size is shown for a subset of rows, as once, few, many or a class of expanded clone.

V: TRBV10-3
size: few
J: TRBJ1-1
D: .
CDR3: CAITRDRNTEAFF
DNA: TGTGCCATCACCCGGGATAGGAACACTGAAGCTTTCTTT

V: TRBV20-1
size: few
J: TRBJ2-7
D: TRBD1
CDR3: CSAKGQGGDYEQYF
DNA: TGCAGTGCGAAGGGACAGGGAGGAGACTACGAGCAGTACTTC

V: TRBV6-5
size: many
J: TRBJ2-2
D: TRBD2
CDR3: CASSYLLLTSGTTGELFF
DNA: TGTGCCAGCAGTTATCTCCTTCTGACTAGCGGGACCACCGGGGAGCTGTTTTTT

V: TRBV5-1
size: .
J: TRBJ1-2
D: .
CDR3: CASSLREMRAESSGYTF
DNA: TGCGCCAGCAGCTTGCGGGAAATGAGAGCCGAGTCCTCTGGCTACACCTTC

V: TRBV20-1
size: many
J: TRBJ1-5
D: .
CDR3: CSARGRGQPQHF
DNA: TGCAGTGCTAGAGGCAGGGGTCAGCCCCAGCATTTT

V: TRBV20-1
size: .
J: TRBJ2-6
D: .
CDR3: CSARTGANVLTF
DNA: TGCAGTGCTAGGACCGGGGCCAACGTCCTGACTTTC

V: TRBV20-1
size: .
J: TRBJ2-7
D: .
CDR3: CSASLAMKKYEQYF
DNA: TGCAGTGCTAGTCTGGCTATGAAGAAATACGAGCAGTACTTC

V: TRBV27
size: .
J: TRBJ2-1
D: .
CDR3: CASSLRLAFYNEQFF
DNA: TGTGCCAGCAGTCTTCGGCTAGCGTTTTACAATGAGCAGTTCTTC

V: TRBV7-9
size: few
J: TRBJ2-7
D: .
CDR3: CASSLDPSAIQDNYEQYF
DNA: TGTGCCAGCAGCTTAGATCCTAGCGCAATACAAGACAACTACGAGCAGTACTTC

V: TRBV7-2
size: few
J: TRBJ1-4
D: TRBD1
CDR3: CASRRPGQGNEKLFF
DNA: TGTGCCAGCAGGCGCCCGGGACAGGGTAATGAAAAACTGTTTTTT

V: TRBV12-3/TRBV12-4
size: .
J: TRBJ2-6
D: .
CDR3: CASSFRVSRANVLTF
DNA: TGTGCCAGCAGTTTTAGGGTTAGCAGGGCCAACGTCCTGACTTTC

V: TRBV12-3/TRBV12-4
size: few
J: TRBJ2-2
D: TRBD2
CDR3: CASSLAGGPTGELFF
DNA: TGTGCCAGCAGTTTAGCGGGAGGGCCCACCGGGGAGCTGTTTTTT

V: TRBV12-3/TRBV12-4
size: .
J: TRBJ1-5
D: .
CDR3: CASNPDPDQPQHF
DNA: TGTGCCAGCAATCCTGATCCGGATCAGCCCCAGCATTTT

V: TRBV5-1
size: many
J: TRBJ2-7
D: TRBD1
CDR3: CASSLRQGAGEQYF
DNA: TGCGCCAGCAGCTTGCGGCAGGGGGCTGGAGAGCAGTACTTC

V: TRBV12-3/TRBV12-4
size: few
J: TRBJ1-4
D: .
CDR3: CASSFQGSNEKLFF
DNA: TGTGCCAGCAGTTTCCAAGGGAGTAATGAAAAACTGTTTTTT

V: TRBV10-3
size: .
J: TRBJ2-3
D: TRBD2
CDR3: CTISAGTSGTDTQYF
DNA: TGTACCATCAGTGCCGGGACTAGCGGGACAGATACGCAGTATTTT

V: TRBV7-2
size: .
J: TRBJ2-6
D: .
CDR3: CANSLDPGANVLTF
DNA: TGTGCCAATAGCTTAGACCCTGGGGCCAACGTCCTGACTTTC

V: TRBV20-1
size: few
J: TRBJ1-1
D: .
CDR3: CSARERSGVVEAFF
DNA: TGCAGTGCTAGAGAACGTTCAGGGGTGGTAGAAGCTTTCTTT

V: TRBV5-1
size: few
J: TRBJ2-3
D: .
CDR3: CASSLGGRTDTQYF
DNA: TGCGCCAGCAGCTTAGGAGGGCGCACAGATACGCAGTATTTT

V: TRBV20-1
size: few
J: TRBJ2-1
D: .
CDR3: CSALKPDEQFF
DNA: TGCAGTGCTTTGAAGCCGGATGAGCAGTTCTTC

V: TRBV7-8
size: few
J: TRBJ1-5
D: TRBD1
CDR3: CASSLGQGSNQPQHF
DNA: TGTGCCAGCAGCTTAGGACAGGGGAGCAATCAGCCCCAGCATTTT

V: TRBV7-9
size: .
J: TRBJ1-2
D: .
CDR3: CASSFDVGYGYTF
DNA: TGTGCCAGCAGCTTTGACGTTGGCTATGGCTACACCTTC

V: TRBV12-3/TRBV12-4
size: few
J: TRBJ2-7
D: TRBD2
CDR3: CASSRGSGRSPWEVYEQYF
DNA: TGTGCCAGCAGTCGAGGGAGCGGGAGAAGCCCCTGGGAGGTTTACGAGCAGTACTTC

V: TRBV12-3/TRBV12-4
size: few
J: TRBJ1-4
D: .
CDR3: CASRRTNEKLFF
DNA: TGTGCCAGCAGGAGGACTAATGAAAAACTGTTTTTT

V: TRBV5-1
size: .
J: TRBJ1-2
D: TRBD1
CDR3: CASSTGVGGYTF
DNA: TGCGCCAGCAGCACAGGGGTCGGTGGCTACACCTTC